The clone carrying this TCR beta chain was detected once. Its antigen is undetermined. This sample is part of a study of CD8 T cells in Susac syndrome. Study-level results: As acknowledged by the study, its TCR sequencing and HLA analysis included a relatively small number of individuals.

The CDR3 is 17 residues long. CDR1 and CDR2 (germline): MNHEY, SMNVEV (reference sequence). Trimming removed 4 bases at V and 0 bases at J, with 19 bases between. Random hexamers served to reverse transcribe roughly 0.5 to 1 ug RNA. It was immunoSEQ multiplex PCR that amplified TCR beta CDR3 across 54 Vbeta and 13 Jbeta. Via MiXCR, TCRdb re-called the immunoSEQ multiplex PCR reads, giving one row per CDR3 protein. Of about 400,000 distinct CDR3 sequences listed, approximately 85% are singletons. The sequenced sample was CD8+ T cells from PBMCs. The chain employs TRBV27 and TRBJ2-7; the D gene is possibly TRBD1 (7 bases). The TCR was taken from a human donor with multiple sclerosis. The CDR3 DNA is TGTGCCAGCAGTTCACTCTGGGGGGACAGTCCCTCCTACGAGCAGTACTTC. Protein sequence: CASSSLWGDSPSYEQYF.